This is a list of T cell receptor beta chains from one sample in a study of cytomegalovirus exposure and HLA in healthy donors. Measured with immunoSEQ multiplex PCR; TCRdb has only the in-frame clones, and not every one. The sample yields over 100,000 clones, around 87% seen once. What was sequenced was PBMCs. Receptors originate from a woman aged 18-29 years in good health and CMV-seropositive. Each CDR3 is given without its conserved first and last residue.

TRBJ2-7	TRBV2	ASSGRFAGRSYEQY
TRBJ1-6	TRBV6-1	ASTIRVSSPLH
TRBJ2-2	TRBV7-9	ASTVTSNTGELF
TRBJ1-1	TRBV29-1	SAEGTEAF
TRBJ1-1	TRBV5-1	ASNLPGQGPNTEAF
TRBJ2-7	TRBV11-3	ASSSGTPTGEQY
TRBJ2-3	TRBV4-1	ASSPRLAGVQDTQY
TRBJ2-1	TRBV5-6	ASSSWGGYNEQF
TRBJ2-1	TRBV10-1	ASSGPQPNEQF
TRBJ2-3	TRBV13	ASSLILAGDTDTQY
TRBJ2-1	TRBV5-6	ASNQGRDEQF
TRBJ2-7	TRBV4-1	ASSQERSLRRGEQY
TRBJ2-1	TRBV9	ASSASNEQF
TRBJ2-7	TRBV16	ASSQWDSNAYEQY
TRBJ2-6	TRBV2	ASRYSGANVLT
TRBJ1-3	TRBV7-8	ASIKGRGFYGNTIY
TRBJ1-3	TRBV6-4	ASSVTTTTGGTGNTIY
TRBJ2-3	TRBV25-1	ASRGPDRKSTDTQY
TRBJ1-1	TRBV9	ASSVGGGEGTEAF
TRBJ1-1	TRBV5-4	ASSLGSGSTEAF
TRBJ1-2	TRBV28	ASSLRGWNGYT
TRBJ2-5	TRBV7-6	ASSFNLLETQY
TRBJ2-7	TRBV7-9	ASSSLAGGEQY
TRBJ2-5	TRBV18	ASSPRVGLYQETQY
TRBJ1-1	TRBV7-9	ASSPDKQNTEAF
TRBJ1-1	TRBV6-4	ASNSQGSDTEAF